This T cell receptor beta chain is drawn from a study of T cells in Graves' hyperthyroidism and ophthalmopathy. Study as a whole: The blood sample was taken at first diagnosis, before treatment began.

This clonotype was observed a handful of times. Antigen specificity is unknown. From RNA transcripts, TCR beta CDR3 regions were amplified. The HTBI primer set was used in a first-round RT-PCR of the TCR CDR3. TCRdb reanalysed the multiplex PCR reads using MiXCR and keeps one entry per CDR3 protein. Altogether 300,000 to 400,000 distinct CDR3 sequences are present, around 18% being singletons, with the ten largest covering 35% to 45%. Uncontrolled infection, other autoimmune disease, pregnancy or lactation excluded patients. Trimming took 1 base from V and 7 from J, leaving 17 bases between them. The CDR3 has 16 amino acids. Germline-derived CDR1 and CDR2 are LNHDA and SQIVND (reference sequence). Study conclusions and caveats: Ophthalmopathy got predicted by the model a median about six months before its onset.

Sample: blood. The TCR sequence derives from a man aged 18 to 30 with Graves' ophthalmopathy. The chain has TRBV19 and TRBJ2-1; possibly TRBD1 or TRBD2 for D (5 bases each). The CDR3, as DNA: TGTGCCAGTAGTATAGGCCGGGACGGAGGTTCGAATGAGCAGTTCTTC. Translation gives CASSIGRDGGSNEQFF.